Following are 18 T cell receptor beta chains from one sample sequenced in a study of Ad26.COV2.S vaccination and SARS-CoV-2 variants (dated by TCRdb to the early 2020s). The library was obtained by the immunoSEQ multiplex PCR assay. The table comes from immuneACCESS by way of TCRdb, which keeps in-frame sequences with V and J called. Part of the clones is missing from these tables; in studies checked, under half for an unresolved V gene and the rest for unknown reasons. This sample comprises about 470,000 clones, less than 95% of them detected only once. The ten biggest clones cover approximately 4.5% of the sample. What the treatment or condition label conveys for this sample: approximately 18 received Ad26.COV2.S at low or high dose, single or two shots; roughly five received placebo; per-sample allocation not given. For vaccine and placebo recipients, repertoires were sequenced using samples collected on day 63 after the first injection.

The sample was peripheral blood, taken in a trial of Ad26.COV2.S vaccine versus placebo. The source of these receptors is a person between 18 and 59 years old who received the Ad26.COV2.S COVID-19 vaccine or a placebo.

The chain links TRBV7-9 to TRBJ2-3; 9 bases are shared with TRBD2. Germline values: CDR1 SEHNR, CDR2 FQNEAQ (reference sequence). V shed 5 bases and J 1 base; nucleotides not matched to a gene: 1. CDR3 length: 14 residues. DNA for the CDR3: TGTGCCAGCAGCCCTAGCGGGGGCACAGATACGCAGTATTTT. Encoded protein: CASSPSGGTDTQYF.

This rearrangement joins TRBV6-5 to TRBJ2-1; perhaps TRBD2 as D (6 bases). The ends were cut back, 0 bases at V and 11 bases at J, with 14 bases in the middle. The CDR3 has 14 residues. Germline assignment: CDR1 MNHEY and CDR2 SVGAGI. The CDR3: CASSYSISGEKQFF. The CDR3 region has the DNA TGTGCCAGCAGTTACTCGATATCGGGGGAAAAGCAGTTCTTC.

The rearrangement links TRBV18 to TRBJ2-4, with D hard to call. Germline V gives CDR1 KGHSH, CDR2 LQKENI. The germline V and J ends were trimmed by 7 bases and 1 base, with 11 bases remaining between them. This CDR3 has 14 amino acids. The CDR3 loop is CASCPTAAKNIQYF. DNA for the CDR3: TGTGCCAGCTGCCCCACAGCGGCCAAAAACATTCAGTACTTC.

The gene calls are TRBV5-6 and TRBJ1-5; a weak D match, TRBD1 (6 bases). V gave up 1 base and J gave up 2 bases, with 10 bases separating them. This CDR3 region has 15 residues. The germline CDR1 and CDR2 sequences are SGHDT and YYEEEE. CDR3 amino acids: CASSLNRGGNQPQHF. In nucleotides, the CDR3 is TGTGCCAGCAGCTTGAATAGGGGGGGCAATCAGCCCCAGCATTTT. Based on the CDR3 plus reference TRBV5-6 and TRBJ1-5, the full variable domain is DAGVTQSPTHLIKTRGQQVTLRCSPKSGHDTVSWYQQALGQGPQFIFQYYEEEERQRGNFPDRFSGHQFPNYSSELNVNALLLGDSALYLCASSLNRGGNQPQHFGDGTRLSIL.

V usage is TRBV30 and J usage is TRBJ2-3; 7 nucleotides line up with TRBD1. V gave up 4 bases and J gave up 1 base; unmatched junction bases: 8. In germline, CDR1 is GTSNPN, CDR2 SVGIG (reference sequence). The CDR3 has 15 amino acids. The CDR3 region has the DNA TGTGCCTGGAACCCGACAGGGAAGGGCACAGATACGCAGTATTTT. As protein: CAWNPTGKGTDTQYF.

The rearrangement uses TRBV6-5 and TRBJ1-2, with 7 positions matching TRBD1. Germline lookup yields CDR1 MNHEY and CDR2 SVGAGI. V was pared by 8 bases and J by 4 bases, with 7 bases of the junction left unmatched. The CDR3 has 13 residues. The CDR3 nucleotides read TGTGCCAGCGGACGGGACAGTGGCTATGGCTACACCTTC. Translation gives CASGRDSGYGYTF.

This CDR3 is CASSFLRGAGNTIYF. The CDR3 DNA sequence: TGTGCCAGCAGTTTCCTCAGGGGTGCTGGAAACACCATATATTTT. The genes are TRBV6-5 and TRBJ1-3, with D possibly TRBD1 on 6 matching bases. With 4 bases removed from V and 2 bases from J, the gap between germline ends came to 12 bases. The CDR3 spans 15 residues. CDR1 and CDR2 (germline): MNHEY, SVGAGI.

CDR3 sequence (DNA): TGTGCCAGCAGCGTAGACGGGTCTGAAGCTTTCTTT. The encoded protein is CASSVDGSEAFF. This rearrangement joins TRBV9 to TRBJ1-1; D is undetermined. CDR1 and CDR2 from the germline V gene are SGDLS and YYNGEE. The CDR3 is 12 amino acids. Trimming took 0 bases from V and 6 from J, leaving 6 bases between them.

This clone came up once. V usage is TRBV15 and J usage is TRBJ2-1; possible D gene TRBD1, 6 bases. Germline values: CDR1 LNHNV, CDR2 YYDKDF (reference sequence). This CDR3 region has 20 residues. The V end was cut by 6 bases, the J end by 12 bases, with 39 bases between. The CDR3 DNA follows: TGTGCCACCAGGAACCCAAGCGAGGGGGAGAATGGTTTTGTGGCAAGTGGGCAGTTCTTC. As protein: CATRNPSEGENGFVASGQFF.

This clone was picked up one time. This chain joins TRBV12-5 and TRBJ1-4; D ambiguous. Trimming pared 4 bases from V and 0 bases from J, leaving 9 bases between. CDR1 and CDR2 (germline): LGHNT, FRNRAP. The CDR3 contains 15 residues. The CDR3 spells CASGSPGSTNEKLFF. The DNA for the CDR3 is TGTGCTAGTGGTTCCCCGGGTTCAACTAATGAAAAACTGTTTTTT.

This chain uses TRBV6-5 with TRBJ1-1; tentative D call: TRBD1 (6 bases). The germline V gene has CDR1 MNHEY and CDR2 SVGAGI. The CDR3 is 14 residues long. Trimming removed 2 bases from V and 5 bases from J, with 12 bases in between. For the CDR3, the DNA is TGTGCCAGCAGTTACAACAGGGTCGGGACTGAAGCTTTCTTT. Its protein is CASSYNRVGTEAFF.

The gene calls are TRBV28 and TRBJ1-1; a possible D gene is TRBD1 (6 bases). With 5 bases removed from V and 1 base from J, the gap between germline ends came to 14 bases. The CDR3 has 15 residues. The germline gives CDR1 MDHEN, CDR2 SYDVKM. CDR3 in amino acids: CASSGNRDSNTEAFF. CDR3 bases: TGTGCCAGCAGTGGCAACAGGGACTCGAACACTGAAGCTTTCTTT.

This chain links TRBV5-4 with TRBJ2-2; TRBD2 agrees at 10 bases. The CDR3 runs to 19 residues. Germline V gene lookup returns CDR1 SGHNT and CDR2 YYREEE (reference sequence). The J segment lost 4 bases and the V segment lost 4 bases, leaving 16 bases of the junction unmatched. The chain's CDR3 is CASSPPPGQREGPTGELFF. CDR3 nucleotide sequence: TGTGCCAGCAGCCCCCCCCCAGGGCAGCGGGAGGGCCCCACCGGGGAGCTGTTTTTT. The full variable domain, rest sourced from reference TRBV5-4 and TRBJ2-2, is ETGVTQSPTHLIKTRGQQVTLRCSSQSGHNTVSWYQQALGQGPQFIFQYYREEENGRGNFPPRFSGLQFPNYSSELNVNALELDDSALYLCASSPPPGQREGPTGELFFGEGSRLTVL.

The CDR3 protein is CASSPQPAPYNEQFF. In DNA form, the CDR3 reads TGTGCCAGCTCACCACAGCCAGCTCCATACAATGAGCAGTTCTTC. The rearrangement joins TRBV18 to TRBJ2-1, with unresolved D. Germline assignment: CDR1 KGHSH and CDR2 LQKENI. The germline V and J ends were trimmed by 1 base and 4 bases, with 11 bases remaining between them. The CDR3 loop spans 15 amino acids.

The gene calls are TRBV25-1 and TRBJ1-4; a possible D gene is TRBD1 (5 bases). Germline V gene sequence: CDR1 MGHDK, CDR2 SYGVNS. V was trimmed by 2 bases and J by 4 bases, leaving 8 bases between them. This CDR3 region has 14 residues. CDR3 DNA: TGTGCCAGCAGTGAAGGGGGTTTTAATGAAAAACTGTTTTTT. This codes for CASSEGGFNEKLFF.

The chain is built from TRBV18 and TRBJ1-5; no clear D gene. CDR1 and CDR2 from the germline V gene are KGHSH and LQKENI. The V gene lost 1 base and the J gene lost 6 bases, with 10 bases spanning the gap. This CDR3 has 14 amino acids. The CDR3 loop is CASSPQGHFQPQHF. CDR3 in DNA: TGTGCCAGCTCACCACAGGGTCATTTTCAGCCCCAGCATTTT. Full variable domain (remainder filled in from reference TRBV18 and TRBJ1-5): NAGVMQNPRHLVRRRGQEARLRCSPMKGHSHVYWYRQLPEEGLKFMVYLQKENIIDESGMPKERFSAEFPKEGPSILRIQQVVRGDSAAYFCASSPQGHFQPQHFGDGTRLSIL.

This clone was detected only once. V and J are TRBV10-3 and TRBJ2-2; D is uncertain. V was shortened by 3 bases and J by 2 bases, with 10 bases between the two germline ends. CDR3 length equals 15 residues. Germline assignment: CDR1 ENHRY and CDR2 SYGVKD. CDR3 nucleotide sequence: TGTGCCATCAGTGACACACCTATAAACACCGGGGAGCTGTTTTTT. Translating it yields CAISDTPINTGELFF.

The chain couples TRBV21-1 to TRBJ1-1. TRBV21-1 is a known pseudogene. This CDR3 comprises 14 residues. Here the CDR3 DNA reads TGTGCCAGCAGCGGATATTGGGGTGGCCCTGAAGCTTTCTTT. Residues: CASSGYWGGPEAFF.